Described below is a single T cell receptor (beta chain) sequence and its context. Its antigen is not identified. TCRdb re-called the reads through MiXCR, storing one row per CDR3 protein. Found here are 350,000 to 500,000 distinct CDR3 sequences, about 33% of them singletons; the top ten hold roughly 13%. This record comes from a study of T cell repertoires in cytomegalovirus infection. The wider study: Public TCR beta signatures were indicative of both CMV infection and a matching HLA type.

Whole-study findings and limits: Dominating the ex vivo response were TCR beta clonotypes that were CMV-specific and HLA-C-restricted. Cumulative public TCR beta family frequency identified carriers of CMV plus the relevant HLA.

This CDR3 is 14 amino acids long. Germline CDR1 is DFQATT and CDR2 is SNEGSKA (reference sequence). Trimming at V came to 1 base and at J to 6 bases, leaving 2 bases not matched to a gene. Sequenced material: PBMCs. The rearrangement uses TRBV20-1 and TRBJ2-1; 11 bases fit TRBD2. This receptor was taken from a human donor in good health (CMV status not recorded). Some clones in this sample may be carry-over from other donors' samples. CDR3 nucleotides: TGCAGTGCTAGAGGCCTAGCGGGGGGCAATGAGCAGTTCTTC. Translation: CSARGLAGGNEQFF.